The rows below give T cell receptor beta chains drawn from one sample of a study of patients and donors after allogeneic stem cell transplantation. TCRdb itself ran the RT-PCR reads through MiXCR, one entry per CDR3 protein. Altogether 200,000 to 250,000 distinct CDR3 sequences are present, 35% to 45% being singletons, with the ten largest covering roughly 11%. The sequenced material came from blood, either unsorted or a sorted T cell fraction (not recorded which). These receptors were taken from a human donor who was either an allogeneic HSCT recipient or a stem cell or donor lymphocyte infusion donor (not recorded which). It is not recorded whose cells these are; they may come from a transplant donor. Each CDR3 is given with its conserved first and last residue. D genes are given only for firm matches. Clone size, where shown, is once, few, many, or a class for clones that have expanded.

D gene | clone size | J gene | V gene | CDR3 DNA | CDR3 protein
TRBD1 | NA | TRBJ2-7 | TRBV11-2 | TGTGCCAGCAGTTTACGTACCGGGACAGTTGTGTACGAGCAGTACTTC | CASSLRTGTVVYEQYF
TRBD1 | NA | TRBJ2-7 | TRBV7-2 | TGTGCCAGCAGCTTCAGGACAGGGGGTTTCTACGAGCAGTACTTC | CASSFRTGGFYEQYF
TRBD2 | NA | TRBJ2-3 | TRBV12-3/TRBV12-4 | TGTGCCAGCAGTCTACTGACTAGCGCGGGCGAGGATACGCAGTATTTT | CASSLLTSAGEDTQYF
NA | NA | TRBJ1-1 | TRBV6-2/TRBV6-3 | TGTGCCAGCAGTTACAGGGGAGCTGAAGCTTTCTTT | CASSYRGAEAFF
TRBD1 | NA | TRBJ1-2 | TRBV10-3 | TGTGCCATGACGGACAGGGAGGACTATGGCTACACCTTC | CAMTDREDYGYTF
NA | NA | TRBJ2-2 | TRBV5-1 | TGCGCCAGCAGCTTGCTGGTACAGTCCAACACCGGGGAGCTGTTTTTT | CASSLLVQSNTGELFF
NA | NA | TRBJ2-7 | TRBV6-5 | TGTGCCAGCAGCCCTCTTAGCGGAAGCTCCTACGAGCAGTACTTC | CASSPLSGSSYEQYF
NA | NA | TRBJ1-1 | TRBV6-1 | TGTGCCAGCACTCAAAGGTCCAGGACCGTATGGACTGAAGCTTTCTTT | CASTQRSRTVWTEAFF
NA | NA | TRBJ1-3 | TRBV3-1 | TGTGCCAGCAGCCAAATCAACTCTGGAAACACCATATATTTT | CASSQINSGNTIYF
NA | NA | TRBJ1-1 | TRBV9 | TGTGCCAGCAGCGCCCAGGGAAGGGCTGAAGCTTTCTTT | CASSAQGRAEAFF
TRBD1 | NA | TRBJ2-6 | TRBV29-1 | TGCAGCGTGGATCAGGGGGACTCTGGGGCCAACGTCCTGACTTTC | CSVDQGDSGANVLTF
NA | NA | TRBJ1-6 | TRBV4-2 | TGTGCCAGCAGCCAAGAGATGACAACAGGGTATCATAATTCACCCCTCCACTTT | CASSQEMTTGYHNSPLHF
TRBD1 | NA | TRBJ1-3 | TRBV2 | TGTGCCAGCAGTGGCACCGGGACAGGGAGGATCGGAAACACCATATATTTT | CASSGTGTGRIGNTIYF
NA | NA | TRBJ2-3 | TRBV7-2 | TGTGCCAGCAGCTTAGAGGGTGGCACAGATACGCAGTATTTT | CASSLEGGTDTQYF
TRBD2 | NA | TRBJ2-7 | TRBV4-1 | TGCGCCAGCAGCCAGACGGGGGGGTCATTGTACGAGCAGTACTTC | CASSQTGGSLYEQYF
NA | NA | TRBJ1-2 | TRBV2 | TGTGCCAGCACCCCGGTCAGCGCGACTACTAACTATGGCTACACCTTC | CASTPVSATTNYGYTF
NA | few | TRBJ1-1 | TRBV20-1 | TGCAGTGCTACGGGGGACGTCGGGGCTTTCTTT | CSATGDVGAFF
NA | NA | TRBJ2-1 | TRBV4-1 | TGCGCCAGCAGCCCTAGGGACTTATCGGTCAATGAGCAGTTCTTC | CASSPRDLSVNEQFF
TRBD1 | NA | TRBJ2-3 | TRBV24-1 | TGTGCCACCGCCGGGACAGGGCCAGATACGCAGTATTTT | CATAGTGPDTQYF
NA | many | TRBJ1-1 | TRBV7-9 | TGTGCCAGCAGCGGATTGAGGGACACTGAAGCTTTCTTT | CASSGLRDTEAFF
TRBD1 | NA | TRBJ1-1 | TRBV5-4 | TGTGCCAGCAGCTCGAAAACAGGGGGCGGAAAAGCTTTCTTT | CASSSKTGGGKAFF
TRBD1 | NA | TRBJ1-4 | TRBV11-2 | TGTGCCAGCAGCCCCGGACAGGGAGGAGAAAAACTGTTTTTT | CASSPGQGGEKLFF
NA | few | TRBJ1-5 | TRBV12-3/TRBV12-4 | TGTGCCAGCAGTTTGGAGGGTTTGCGGCCCCAGCATTTT | CASSLEGLRPQHF
NA | NA | TRBJ1-1 | TRBV18 | TGTGCCAGCTCACCACTGGGGGCCCGTGGAGCTTTCTTT | CASSPLGARGAFF
NA | once | TRBJ1-3 | TRBV7-9 | TGTGCCAGCAGCCCCCCCAAGAGGCGCTCTGGAAACACCATATATTTT | CASSPPKRRSGNTIYF
NA | few | TRBJ1-5 | TRBV12-3/TRBV12-4 | TGTGCCAGCAGTTTCGGCCCGGGGGGGTATCAGCCCCAGCATTTT | CASSFGPGGYQPQHF
TRBD1 | NA | TRBJ2-1 | TRBV20-1 | TGCAGTGCTCCTCGGACAGGGGGCCTTTCGAGGAATGAGCAGTTCTTC | CSAPRTGGLSRNEQFF
TRBD1 | NA | TRBJ1-1 | TRBV12-3/TRBV12-4 | TGTGCCAGCAGTGGACAGGCCCCTGAAGCTTTCTTT | CASSGQAPEAFF
NA | NA | TRBJ2-7 | TRBV20-1 | TGCAGTGCTAGAGATCTCGCAGCCTACGAGCAGTACTTC | CSARDLAAYEQYF
NA | few | TRBJ1-6 | TRBV6-1 | TGTGCCAGCAGTGAAGGAGGGATTCGTTATTCACCCCTCCACTTT | CASSEGGIRYSPLHF
NA | few | TRBJ1-1 | TRBV10-3 | TGTGCCATAAGGAGGTCCCTCAAAACTGAAGCTTTCTTT | CAIRRSLKTEAFF
NA | once | TRBJ1-1 | TRBV12-3/TRBV12-4 | TGTGCCAGCAGCCCAGCCGTCGGACAGTTGACTGAAGCTTTCTTT | CASSPAVGQLTEAFF
NA | NA | TRBJ1-2 | TRBV4-1 | TGCGCCAGCAGCCAAGAGGGCTCATCGATAGACGGCTACACCTTC | CASSQEGSSIDGYTF
NA | NA | TRBJ2-2 | TRBV28 | TGTGCCACCCACGGGGTAACCGGGGAGCTGTTTTTT | CATHGVTGELFF
NA | few | TRBJ2-4 | TRBV14 | TGTGCCAGCAGCCAAGATTCAGGGCGAACCAAAAACATTCAGTACTTC | CASSQDSGRTKNIQYF
NA | NA | TRBJ1-1 | TRBV5-5 | TGTGCCAGCAGCCGGTCAGACCTGAACACTGAAGCTTTCTTT | CASSRSDLNTEAFF
NA | NA | TRBJ2-7 | TRBV29-1 | TGCAGCGTTGAAGATCAGGACTTGTACGAGCAGTACTTC | CSVEDQDLYEQYF
TRBD1 | few | TRBJ1-2 | TRBV4-1 | TGCGCCAGCAGCCGAGTAATACAGGGGGCCCTAGCTAACTATGGCTACACCTTC | CASSRVIQGALANYGYTF
NA | NA | TRBJ2-7 | TRBV10-3 | TGTGCCATCAAATGGGACGGCTCCTACGAGCAGTACTTC | CAIKWDGSYEQYF
TRBD2 | NA | TRBJ2-1 | TRBV27 | TGTGCCAGCAGTTTAGTTAGCGGGGGCTATGAGCAGTTCTTC | CASSLVSGGYEQFF
NA | NA | TRBJ1-5 | TRBV9 | TGTGCCAGCAGCCCCCATGGGACTGCGCTTCAGCCCCAGCATTTT | CASSPHGTALQPQHF
NA | NA | TRBJ2-2 | TRBV5-1 | TGCGCCAGCAGCTTGTATGGGCAGGGGGGCACCGGGGAGCTGTTTTTT | CASSLYGQGGTGELFF
NA | NA | TRBJ1-6 | TRBV7-2 | TGTGCCAGCAGCTTAGCGGGGACGCCTCTACGGGGTAATTCACCCCTCCACTTT | CASSLAGTPLRGNSPLHF
NA | many | TRBJ1-1 | TRBV20-1 | TGCAGTGCCCCTCGCCATTTGAGCACTGAAGCTTTCTTT | CSAPRHLSTEAFF
NA | few | TRBJ1-2 | TRBV4-3 | TGCGCCAGCAGCCAAGACATGGACAGATCGAGCTATGGCTACACCTTC | CASSQDMDRSSYGYTF
NA | NA | TRBJ2-5 | TRBV5-1 | TGCGCCAGCAGCCAGGGGTACCAAGAGACCCAGTACTTC | CASSQGYQETQYF
TRBD1 | once | TRBJ1-2 | TRBV12-3/TRBV12-4 | TGTGCCAGCAGTTTCACAGGGGGCGGAGGCGGCTACACCTTC | CASSFTGGGGGYTF
NA | few | TRBJ1-1 | TRBV6-5 | TGTGCCAGCAGTTACTCTCGGCACCAGAACACTGAAGCTTTCTTT | CASSYSRHQNTEAFF
NA | NA | TRBJ2-3 | TRBV12-3/TRBV12-4 | TGTGCCAGCAGTTTGCCGGAGCCAGATACGCAGTATTTT | CASSLPEPDTQYF
NA | NA | TRBJ1-5 | TRBV12-3/TRBV12-4 | TGTGCCAGCAGTTTCTGGTCCGGAGGATGGAGCAATCAGCCCCAGCATTTT | CASSFWSGGWSNQPQHF
NA | few | TRBJ2-7 | TRBV5-1 | TGCGCCAGCAGCTTGGCCAACAACTACGAGCAGTACTTC | CASSLANNYEQYF
NA | NA | TRBJ2-5 | TRBV13 | TGTGCCAGCACCACCAGGGGCGGGGAGACCCAGTACTTC | CASTTRGGETQYF
NA | NA | TRBJ2-2 | TRBV7-3 | TGTGCCAGCAGATTAACAGCCACCGGGGAGCTGTTTTTT | CASRLTATGELFF
TRBD1 | few | TRBJ1-1 | TRBV7-2 | TGTGCCAGCAGCTCCGGACAGGGACGAACTGAAGCTTTCTTT | CASSSGQGRTEAFF
NA | NA | TRBJ2-3 | TRBV12-3/TRBV12-4 | TGTGCCAGCACCCGGGTTAGCACAGATACGCAGTATTTT | CASTRVSTDTQYF
NA | NA | TRBJ2-2 | TRBV7-2 | TGTGCCAGCAGCTCGTCGGGGAACACCGGGGAGCTGTTTTTT | CASSSSGNTGELFF
TRBD2 | NA | TRBJ2-1 | TRBV7-2 | TGTGCCAGCAGCTTAGCCGGGACTAGCGGGAACTACAATGAGCAGTTCTTC | CASSLAGTSGNYNEQFF
NA | few | TRBJ1-2 | TRBV7-2 | TGTGCCAGCAGCTTCTTAAGCACAACCTATGGCTACACCTTC | CASSFLSTTYGYTF
TRBD2 | NA | TRBJ2-7 | TRBV3-1 | TGTGCCAGCAGCCAAGCGGGGGGAACCTACGAGCAGTACTTC | CASSQAGGTYEQYF